A selection of T cell receptor beta chains follows, all from one sample in a study of Graves' ophthalmopathy and Graves' hyperthyroidism. TCRdb itself ran the multiplex PCR reads through MiXCR, one entry per CDR3 protein. The data hold about 700,000 distinct CDR3 sequences, with roughly 40% observed a single time. The sample taken for sequencing was peripheral blood. The receptors come from an adult man with Graves' ophthalmopathy. Both conserved end residues are part of each CDR3. A D gene is named only where the DNA matches it firmly. Clone size is given for some rows only: seen once, a few or many times, or a class if the clone is expanded.

clone size,J gene,D gene,V gene,CDR3 protein,CDR3 DNA
NA,TRBJ1-1,NA,TRBV6-6,CASSGGQGTEAFF,TGTGCCAGCAGCGGGGGGCAGGGCACTGAAGCTTTCTTT
many,TRBJ1-2,NA,TRBV7-3,CASSPGAGRYTF,TGTGCCAGCAGCCCCGGGGCAGGGAGGTACACCTTC
NA,TRBJ2-6,NA,TRBV28,CASSLGGVGANVLTF,TGTGCCAGCAGTTTAGGGGGCGTGGGGGCCAACGTCCTGACTTTC
once,TRBJ2-1,TRBD1,TRBV29-1,CSVESWRDRGLFF,TGCAGCGTTGAGAGTTGGAGGGACAGGGGGTTGTTCTTC
many,TRBJ1-5,NA,TRBV2,CASSEARQGSQPQHF,TGTGCCAGCAGTGAAGCACGGCAGGGTAGTCAGCCCCAGCATTTT
NA,TRBJ2-2,NA,TRBV19,CASSTTRNTGELFF,TGTGCCAGTAGTACAACTCGGAACACCGGGGAGCTGTTTTTT
once,TRBJ1-6,NA,TRBV11-3,CASSLVFPTAPPGRANSPLHF,TGTGCCAGCAGCTTAGTGTTCCCGACAGCACCCCCGGGCAGGGCGAATTCACCCCTCCACTTT
many,TRBJ2-7,NA,TRBV2,CASSVSRHQYEQYF,TGTGCCAGCAGTGTTTCGAGACACCAGTACGAGCAGTACTTC
NA,TRBJ1-1,TRBD1,TRBV7-9,CASSRGQGIPEAFF,TGCGCCAGCAGTCGGGGACAGGGGATTCCTGAAGCTTTCTTT
few,TRBJ2-6,NA,TRBV10-3,CASSDFSGANVLTF,TGTGCCAGCAGTGATTTCTCTGGGGCCAACGTCCTGACTTTC
NA,TRBJ2-5,TRBD1,TRBV7-9,CASSQAGTGVVETQYF,TGTGCCAGCAGCCAAGCCGGGACAGGGGTCGTCGAGACCCAGTACTTC
many,TRBJ1-4,NA,TRBV7-9,CASSRTAGQDEKLFF,TGTGCCAGCAGCCGGACAGCGGGCCAGGATGAAAAACTGTTTTTT
NA,TRBJ2-7,NA,TRBV7-9,CASSQHRDYEQYF,TGCGCCAGCAGCCAACACAGGGACTACGAGCAGTACTTC
many,TRBJ2-7,NA,TRBV29-1,CSVEETGIGSYEQYF,TGCAGCGTTGAAGAAACGGGGATTGGGTCCTACGAGCAGTACTTC
many,TRBJ2-6,NA,TRBV10-2,CASSEGSPGANVLTF,TGCGCCAGCAGTGAGGGCTCGCCCGGGGCCAACGTCCTGACTTTC
many,TRBJ1-5,NA,TRBV19,CASSISGDNQPQHF,TGTGCCAGTAGTATATCAGGGGACAATCAGCCCCAGCATTTT
NA,TRBJ1-4,TRBD1,TRBV2,CASSSRQGVEKLFF,TGTGCCAGCAGCAGTAGACAGGGGGTTGAAAAACTGTTTTTT
NA,TRBJ1-5,NA,TRBV20-1,CSARVRGGPDQPQHF,TGCAGTGCTAGAGTCAGGGGAGGGCCCGATCAGCCCCAGCATTTT
many,TRBJ2-7,TRBD2,TRBV19,CASSFGGTSGSYEQYF,TGTGCCAGTAGCTTTGGGGGGACTAGCGGCTCCTACGAGCAGTACTTC
NA,TRBJ1-5,NA,TRBV19,CASNPIAGSIGPQHF,TGTGCCAGTAACCCCATTGCAGGTTCGATAGGGCCCCAGCATTTT
NA,TRBJ1-2,NA,TRBV29-1,CSVLSGGVYGCTF,NA
NA,TRBJ2-7,TRBD2,TRBV5-1,CASSLGRSGSYYEQYF,TGCGCCAGCAGCTTGGGCCGAAGCGGGAGTTACTACGAGCAGTACTTC
many,TRBJ1-2,NA,TRBV7-9,CASSLSSTRTDNYGYTF,TGTGCCAGCAGCTTATCCTCAACCCGGACCGATAACTATGGCTACACCTTC
few,TRBJ2-7,TRBD1,TRBV7-9,CASSRSGDRIHEQYF,TGTGCCAGCAGCCGGTCCGGGGACAGGATCCACGAGCAGTACTTC
NA,TRBJ2-5,NA,TRBV5-1,CASSLVLGSKGAAETQYF,TGCGCCAGCAGCTTGGTCTTAGGATCCAAGGGAGCAGCGGAGACCCAGTACTTC
few,TRBJ1-4,NA,TRBV20-1,CSARGHELEKLFF,TGCAGTGCACGGGGGCACGAACTTGAAAAACTGTTTTTT
many,TRBJ1-2,NA,TRBV12-3/TRBV12-4,CASSFPSQKNYGYTF,TGTGCCAGCAGTTTTCCGTCCCAGAAGAACTATGGCTACACCTTC
few,TRBJ1-5,NA,TRBV20-1,CSAIVDNSNQPQHF,TGCAGTGCTATCGTGGACAATAGCAATCAGCCCCAGCATTTT
few,TRBJ1-5,NA,TRBV12-3/TRBV12-4,CASSYLLGGQPQHF,TGTGCCAGCAGTTATCTCTTAGGGGGACAGCCCCAGCATTTT
NA,TRBJ1-1,NA,TRBV7-9,CAWSPRGGYTEAFF,TGTGCCTGGAGTCCCAGGGGCGGGTACACTGAAGCTTTCTTT
NA,TRBJ1-1,NA,TRBV7-8,CASSQAGFEAFF,TGTGCCAGCAGCCAAGCAGGGTTTGAAGCTTTCTTT
many,TRBJ1-5,TRBD1,TRBV20-1,CSAGGQGEQPQHF,TGCAGTGCTGGAGGACAGGGAGAACAGCCCCAGCATTTT
few,TRBJ2-3,TRBD2,TRBV10-1,CASSLAGSGDTQYF,TGCGCCAGCAGCCTAGCGGGAAGCGGAGATACGCAGTATTTT
few,TRBJ1-6,NA,TRBV14,CASSQDKGVKGSPLHF,TGTGCCAGCAGCCAAGATAAGGGGGTGAAAGGTTCACCCCTCCACTTT
NA,TRBJ2-5,NA,TRBV7-9,CANRPAETQYF,TGTGCCAACAGGCCAGCGGAGACCCAGTACTTC
NA,TRBJ1-6,TRBD1,TRBV11-1,CASTTGASNSPLHF,TGTGCCAGCACAACAGGGGCCAGCAATTCACCCCTCCACTTT
NA,TRBJ2-7,TRBD1,TRBV3-1,CASSRDRRDRGYHEQYF,TGCGCCAGCAGCCGAGACCGCCGGGACAGGGGTTACCACGAGCAGTACTTC
NA,TRBJ2-7,TRBD2,TRBV20-1,CSATRLAEFSYEQYF,TGCAGTGCTACCCGACTAGCAGAGTTCTCCTACGAGCAGTACTTC
NA,TRBJ2-3,NA,TRBV2,CASSVLSQDTQYF,TGTGCCAGCAGTGTGCTTTCCCAAGATACGCAGTATTTT